Included here is one T cell receptor (beta chain) sequence, with context. The data are from a study of control samples from healthy donors and cancer patients. The repertoire was sequenced with immunoSEQ multiplex PCR; TCRdb's copy has only in-frame clones and lacks some. The sample records tens of thousands of clones, less than 90% being singletons. V dropped 0 bases and J dropped 9; count of bases not matched to a gene: 5. This CDR3 spans 16 amino acids. Per germline, CDR1 ENHRY and CDR2 SYGVKD. The rearrangement links TRBV10-3 to TRBJ2-1, with 13 bases lining up with TRBD2. The clonotype comes from a woman in her seventies in good health. The source material was blood. The CDR3 DNA sequence: TGTGCCATCAGTGAGTCGGGACTAGCGGGATCGAGTGAGCAGTTCTTC. Translating it yields CAISESGLAGSSEQFF.